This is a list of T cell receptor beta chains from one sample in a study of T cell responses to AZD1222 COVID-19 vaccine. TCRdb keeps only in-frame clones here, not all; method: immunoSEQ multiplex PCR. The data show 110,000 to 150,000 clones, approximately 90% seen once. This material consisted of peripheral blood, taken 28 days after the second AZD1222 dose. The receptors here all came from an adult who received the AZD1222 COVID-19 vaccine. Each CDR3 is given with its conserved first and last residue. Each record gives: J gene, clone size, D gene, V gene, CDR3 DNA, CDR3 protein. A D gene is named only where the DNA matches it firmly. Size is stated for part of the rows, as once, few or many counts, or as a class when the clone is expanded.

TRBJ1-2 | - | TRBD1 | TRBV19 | TGTGCCAGTAGTATAGATCCGTACGGGACAGGGATCTATGGCTACACCTTC | CASSIDPYGTGIYGYTF
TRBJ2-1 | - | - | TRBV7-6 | TGTGCCAGCAGCTACGGGGGCTCGGGTTTTGATGAGCAGTTCTTC | CASSYGGSGFDEQFF
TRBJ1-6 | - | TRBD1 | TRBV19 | TGTGCCAGTAGCGGTGGACAGGTGATATCCTATAATTCACCCCTCCACTTT | CASSGGQVISYNSPLHF
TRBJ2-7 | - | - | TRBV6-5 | TGTGCCACCACCCCGGACAGCTGGGTTTACGAGCAGTACTTC | CATTPDSWVYEQYF
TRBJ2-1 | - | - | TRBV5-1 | TGCGCCAGCAGCGTCACAGGGAGGGGAGGGTTCTTC | CASSVTGRGGFF
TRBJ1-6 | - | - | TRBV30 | TGTGCCTCCAGGACAGCCAGCTCCTATAATTCACCCCTCCACTTT | CASRTASSYNSPLHF
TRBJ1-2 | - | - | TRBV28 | TGTGCCAGCAGCGGGACCGGGACGGGGATTATGTACGGCTACACCTTC | CASSGTGTGIMYGYTF
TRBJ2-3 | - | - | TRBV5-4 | TGTGCCAGCAGCCCCAGCGGGAGCACAGATACGCAGTATTTT | CASSPSGSTDTQYF
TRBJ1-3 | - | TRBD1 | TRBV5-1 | TGCGCCAGCAGCCAACAGGGGGCGAGCTCTGGAAACACCATATATTTT | CASSQQGASSGNTIYF
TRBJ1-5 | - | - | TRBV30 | TGTGCCCGAGCATACAGGGTCCTAGGCGGGAGCAATCAGCCCCAGCATTTT | CARAYRVLGGSNQPQHF
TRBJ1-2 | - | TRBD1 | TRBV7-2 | TGTGCCAGCAGCCCAAGGGGACAGAGCGCAAGAGATGGCTACACCTTC | CASSPRGQSARDGYTF
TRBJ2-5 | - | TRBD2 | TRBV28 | TGTGCCAGCAGCCTCAGCGGGATAGGAGGAAGAGAGACCCAGTACTTC | CASSLSGIGGRETQYF
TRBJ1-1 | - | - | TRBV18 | TGTGCCAGCTCACCACCGATGCACCCAGACAGGGAAGCTTTCTTT | CASSPPMHPDREAFF
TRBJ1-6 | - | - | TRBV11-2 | TGTGCCAGCAGCTTACATTTGGAGGGATCACCCCTCCACTTT | CASSLHLEGSPLHF
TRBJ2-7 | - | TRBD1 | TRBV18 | TGTGCCAGCTCACCACCGGTTAAGGGACAGGTCTACGAGCAGTACTTC | CASSPPVKGQVYEQYF
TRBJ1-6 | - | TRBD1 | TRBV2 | TGTGCCAGCAGGGGACAGGGGGCGATGCATTCACCCCTCCACTTT | CASRGQGAMHSPLHF
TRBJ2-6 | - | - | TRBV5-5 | TGTGCCAGCAGCTTGGGACCCCCTGGGGCCAACGTCCTGACTTTC | CASSLGPPGANVLTF
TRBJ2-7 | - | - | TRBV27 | TGTGCCAGCGGCGTGGGGCCGCCGCCCTACGAGCAGTACTTC | CASGVGPPPYEQYF
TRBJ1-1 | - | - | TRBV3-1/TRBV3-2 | TGTGCCAGCAGCCTCGTAGCTACAGCTGAAGCTTTCTTT | CASSLVATAEAFF
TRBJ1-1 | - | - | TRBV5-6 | TGTGCCAGCAGCCCCAGGGGTTCGGCCACTGAAGCTTTCTTT | CASSPRGSATEAFF
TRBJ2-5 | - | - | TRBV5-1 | TGCGCCAGCAGCCTACAAGAGACCCAGTACTTC | CASSLQETQYF
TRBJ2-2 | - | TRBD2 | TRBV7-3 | TGTGCCAGCAGCGCTGGACTAGCGGGGACCGGGGAGCTGTTTTTT | CASSAGLAGTGELFF
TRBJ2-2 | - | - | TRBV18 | TGTGCCAGCTCACCCTTAGTCGGGGACACCGGGGAGCTGTTTTTT | CASSPLVGDTGELFF
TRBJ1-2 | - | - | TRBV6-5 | TGTGCCAGCAGGCTACAAAACCAGGGGAGGGGCGGCTACACCTTC | CASRLQNQGRGGYTF
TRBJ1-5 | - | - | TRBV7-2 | TGTGCCAGCAGCTTAGGTGGACAACTAAGCAATCAGCCCCAGCATTTT | CASSLGGQLSNQPQHF
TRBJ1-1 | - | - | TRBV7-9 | TGTGCCAGCAGCTTAAGCCAAAACACTGAAGCTTTCTTT | CASSLSQNTEAFF
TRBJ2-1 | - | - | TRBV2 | TGTGCCAGCAGGGGAGCGGCGGGTTCCTACAATGAGCAGTTCTTC | CASRGAAGSYNEQFF
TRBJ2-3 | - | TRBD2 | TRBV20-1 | TGCAGTGCTAGTCACCACGGCGGGAGGACCGGCGGTCCAGATACGCAGTATTTT | CSASHHGGRTGGPDTQYF
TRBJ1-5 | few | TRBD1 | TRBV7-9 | TGTGCCAGCAGCTTCAGGGGGAATCAGCCCCAGCATTTT | CASSFRGNQPQHF
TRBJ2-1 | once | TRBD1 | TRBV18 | TGTGCCAGCTCACCGGGGACAGGGGGCCTAATGAATGAGCAGTTCTTC | CASSPGTGGLMNEQFF
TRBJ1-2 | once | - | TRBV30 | TGTGCCTGGAGTGTTAGGGAAGGGGGGGGCTACACCTTC | CAWSVREGGGYTF
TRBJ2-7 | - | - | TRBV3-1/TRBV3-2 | TGTGCCAGCAGCCAAGATCCGGGCAGGACGGGAGAGCAGTACTTC | CASSQDPGRTGEQYF
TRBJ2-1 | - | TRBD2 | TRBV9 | TGTGCCAGCAGCCCCGGGACTAGCGGCTCCTACAATGAGCAGTTCTTC | CASSPGTSGSYNEQFF
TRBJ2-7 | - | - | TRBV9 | TGTGCCAGCAGCGTAGGCTGGGGGATATCCTACGAGCAGTACTTC | CASSVGWGISYEQYF
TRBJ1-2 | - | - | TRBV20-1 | TGCAGTGCGGGCGACACAGCTGGCTACACCTTC | CSAGDTAGYTF
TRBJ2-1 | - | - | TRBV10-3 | TGTGCCATCAGTCGAAGTGGCGTGGATGAGCAGTTCTTC | CAISRSGVDEQFF
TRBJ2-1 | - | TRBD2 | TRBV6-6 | TGTGCCAGCAGTTACTCAACTAGCGGGTGGAATGAGCAGTTCTTC | CASSYSTSGWNEQFF
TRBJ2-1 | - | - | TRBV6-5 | TGTGCCAGCAGCCCCGACGGCAGGAACAATGAGCAGTTCTTC | CASSPDGRNNEQFF
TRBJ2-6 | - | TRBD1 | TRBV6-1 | TGTGCCAGCAGTGAAGCGCCAGGGGGCCCTGGGGCCAACGTCCTGACTTTC | CASSEAPGGPGANVLTF
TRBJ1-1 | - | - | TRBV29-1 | TGCAGCGCCAAGTGGCCGAACACTGAAGCTTTCTTT | CSAKWPNTEAFF